Each of the 16 T cell receptor beta chains below was sequenced from the same sample in a study of metastatic and nonmetastatic thyroid tumors. Using MiXCR, TCRdb reanalyzed the PCR reads. The top ten clones hold 14% of a sample with around 26,000 clones, over 10% of them seen once. Before thyroid surgery, none of the patients had received any treatment. The sequenced sample was blood. These receptors were obtained from a female donor with papillary thyroid cancer or a benign thyroid nodule (not recorded which). Some clones in this sample may be carry-over from other donors' samples.

This clone was picked up many times. The rearrangement links TRBV14 to TRBJ2-5, with TRBD1 as a possible D gene (5 bases). The CDR3 length is 17 residues. The V end lost 0 bases, the J end lost 5 bases, and 19 bases lay between the germline ends. Germline assignment: CDR1 SGHDN and CDR2 FVKESK. This CDR3 is CASSQDRGDRRVETQYF. The CDR3 nucleotides are TGTGCCAGCAGCCAAGATCGAGGCGACAGACGGGTGGAGACCCAGTACTTC.

This clone is medium-sized by share. This rearrangement joins TRBV30 to TRBJ1-4; D is perhaps TRBD1 (6 bases). CDR3 length: 17 amino acids. V was shortened by 3 bases and J by 2 bases, with 19 bases between the two germline ends. Germline CDR1 and CDR2: GTSNPN and SVGIG (reference sequence). CDR3 protein: CAWRAMGGPKTNEKLFF. The CDR3 coding sequence is TGTGCCTGGAGGGCCATGGGGGGGCCAAAGACTAATGAAAAACTGTTTTTT.

The sample holds many counts of this clone. CDR3 in DNA: TGTGCCAGCAGCTTGCTGGACTTCGACTACCGGGATACGCAGTATTTT. This encodes CASSLLDFDYRDTQYF. The rearrangement joins TRBV5-6 to TRBJ2-3; possibly TRBD2 for D (5 bases). Germline V gene lookup returns CDR1 SGHDT and CDR2 YYEEEE. With 1 base removed from V and 6 bases from J, the gap between germline ends came to 18 bases. This CDR3 region has 16 residues.

This clone was seen many times. This chain connects TRBV28 to TRBJ1-5, with D unclear. The CDR3 totals 10 residues. The ends were cut back, 8 bases at V and 4 bases at J, with 3 bases in the middle. Germline V gene sequence: CDR1 MDHEN, CDR2 SYDVKM. The CDR3 spells CASGNQPQHF. Here the CDR3 DNA reads TGTGCCAGCGGAAATCAGCCCCAGCATTTT. Based on the CDR3 plus reference TRBV28 and TRBJ1-5, the full variable domain is DVKVTQSSRYLVKRTGEKVFLECVQDMDHENMFWYRQDPGLGLRLIYFSYDVKMKEKGDIPEGYSVSREKKERFSLILESASTNQTSMYLCASGNQPQHFGDGTRLSIL.

V usage is TRBV6-2 or TRBV6-3 and J usage is TRBJ1-5; D gene ambiguous. The CDR3 is 12 residues long. V was trimmed by 6 bases and J by 6 bases, leaving 9 bases between them. From germline, CDR1 is MNHEY and CDR2 SVGEGT. CDR3 sequence: CASRNPTQPQHF. In DNA form, the CDR3 reads TGTGCCAGCAGAAACCCCACTCAGCCCCAGCATTTT.

There are many counts of this clone. This chain links TRBV18 with TRBJ2-5; D is uncertain. In germline, CDR1 is KGHSH, CDR2 LQKENI. The CDR3 totals 13 residues. Deletions cut 0 bases from V and 5 bases from J, with 7 bases between. In DNA, the CDR3 is TGTGCCAGCTCACCACCGAGTACCGAGACCCAGTACTTC. Protein product: CASSPPSTETQYF.

This clone was seen many times. The rearrangement joins TRBV7-9 to TRBJ1-4, with D perhaps TRBD1 (6 bases). The CDR3 spans 17 residues. Germline V gene lookup returns CDR1 SEHNR and CDR2 FQNEAQ (reference sequence). Deletions cut 1 base from V and 7 bases from J, with 19 bases between. Here the CDR3 reads CASSLVGSYRDREKLFF. The CDR3 DNA is TGTGCCAGCAGCTTAGTCGGTAGTTACAGGGATCGTGAAAAACTGTTTTTT.

This clone was found many times. In nucleotides, the CDR3 is TGCGCCAGCAGCTTTTTAGCAGCGAGCACAGATACGCAGTATTTT. Protein sequence: CASSFLAASTDTQYF. The chain couples TRBV5-1 to TRBJ2-3, with unresolved D. CDR1 is SGHRS, CDR2 YFSETQ, per germline. There are 15 residues in the CDR3. Trimming removed 2 bases at V and 0 bases at J, with 10 bases between.

There are many counts of this clone. The chain combines TRBV3-1 with TRBJ2-3, with TRBD2 matching over 14 bases. The CDR3 covers 15 residues. The germline CDR1 and CDR2 sequences are LGHDT and YNNKEL (reference sequence). J gave up 8 bases and V 3 bases, and 4 bases lay outside the gene matches. The CDR3, as DNA: TGTGCCAGCAGCCAGGGGACTAGCGGGAGCTTTACGCAGTATTTT. Its protein is CASSQGTSGSFTQYF.

This clone came up many times. V and J are TRBV7-9 and TRBJ2-7; 7 positions match TRBD1. V lost 6 bases and J lost 7; bases outside the gene matches: 12. CDR3 size: 14 residues. CDR1 SEHNR and CDR2 FQNEAQ come from the germline V gene (reference sequence). CDR3 residues: CASRDRVASGEQYF. The DNA for the CDR3 is TGTGCCAGCAGAGACAGGGTGGCGTCGGGTGAGCAGTACTTC. The full variable domain, with the rest looked up from reference TRBV7-9 and TRBJ2-7, is DTGVSQNPRHKITKRGQNVTFRCDPISEHNRLYWYRQTLGQGPEFLTYFQNEAQLEKSRLLSDRFSAERPKGSFSTLEIQRTEQGDSAMYLCASRDRVASGEQYFGPGTRLTVT.

This clone was recorded at least ten times. This sequence joins TRBV19 and TRBJ1-3, with a tentative D call TRBD1 (5 bases). Germline CDR1 LNHDA, CDR2 SQIVND (reference sequence). Deletions cut 4 bases from V and 0 bases from J, with 13 bases between. The CDR3 totals 16 residues. For the CDR3, the DNA is TGTGCCAGTAGTACATCGGGACCGCTCTCTGGAAACACCATATATTTT. Translating it yields CASSTSGPLSGNTIYF.

This clone was seen many times. The V gene is TRBV7-6, the J gene TRBJ2-7; D possibly corresponds to TRBD1 (5 bases). Trimming left V 5 bases short and J 3 bases short, with 14 bases between. The length of the CDR3 is 14 residues. Per germline, CDR1 SGHVS and CDR2 FNYEAQ. CDR3: CASSPVQGRYEQYF. Here the CDR3 DNA reads TGTGCCAGCAGCCCGGTTCAGGGTCGCTACGAGCAGTACTTC.

The V call is TRBV30, the J call TRBJ1-1; D gene uncertain. V lost 5 bases, J lost 5 bases, and 12 bases lay in between. CDR3 length: 12 amino acids. CDR1 is GTSNPN, CDR2 SVGIG, per germline (reference sequence). The CDR3 here is CAWRSTWTEAFF. CDR3 nucleotides: TGTGCCTGGCGTTCCACGTGGACTGAAGCTTTCTTT.

This clone was recorded at least ten times. The V and J genes are TRBV28 and TRBJ1-1; no definite D call. Trimming left V 5 bases short and J 7 bases short, with 11 bases between. This CDR3 comprises 12 residues. The germline gives CDR1 MDHEN, CDR2 SYDVKM. The CDR3 is CASSEGVVEAFF. CDR3 bases: TGTGCCAGCAGTGAGGGAGTGGTTGAAGCTTTCTTT.

This clone was observed at least ten times. This chain joins TRBV6-1 and TRBJ2-1; 12 nucleotides match TRBD2. Trimming removed 7 bases from V and 5 bases from J; junction bases left unmatched: 6. This CDR3 region has 15 residues. In germline, CDR1 is MNHNS, CDR2 SASEGT. CDR3 sequence: CASTKTSGSHNEQFF. CDR3 nucleotides: TGTGCCAGCACCAAGACTAGCGGGAGCCACAATGAGCAGTTCTTC.

To note about this clone: Relative to the germline gene, one junction end is altered; a read error may explain this. Other nucleotide sequences from this sample produce the same CDR3. This sequence joins TRBV2 and TRBJ1-2; tentatively, D is TRBD1 (5 bases). The CDR3 has 15 residues. The germline V gene encodes CDR1 SNHLY and CDR2 FYNNEI. The CDR3 region has the DNA TGTGCCAGCAGCCCAGGGTGGTCCCCCGGCTATGGATACACATTC. Translation: CASSPGWSPGYGYTF. The entire variable domain, with the rest obtained from reference TRBV2 and TRBJ1-2, is as follows: EPEVTQTPSHQVTQMGQEVILRCVPISNHLYFYWYRQILGQKVEFLVSFYNNEISEKSEIFDDQFSVERPDGSNFTLKIRSTKLEDSAMYFCASSPGWSPGYGYTFGSGTRLTVV.